The TCR beta chain described here comes from a study of Ad26.COV2.S vaccination and SARS-CoV-2 variants. The wider study: The study gave Ad26.COV2.S intramuscularly, once or twice 56 days apart. General observations from the study: Ad26.COV2.S recipients had broader spike-specific TCRs (P = 0.0014).

Treatment described: around 19 received Ad26.COV2.S at low or high dose, single or two shots; roughly five received placebo; per-sample allocation not given. Each sample was drawn 63 days after the first injection (of vaccine or placebo). Sequenced by immunoSEQ multiplex PCR; TCRdb stores in-frame clones only, minus some. The top ten hold less than 3.5% of the sample, which has around 270,000 clones, around nine tenths seen once. About this clone itself: Its antigen remains unidentified.

V gave up 6 bases and J gave up 5 bases, with 15 bases separating them. This CDR3 comprises 14 residues. The germline V gene encodes CDR1 LNHDA and CDR2 SQIVND (reference sequence). This TCR was recovered from a person aged 18-60 years who received the Ad26.COV2.S COVID-19 vaccine or a placebo. The specimen comprised peripheral blood, sampled in a trial of Ad26.COV2.S vaccine versus placebo. V is TRBV19 and J is TRBJ2-3, with a tentative D call TRBD1 (6 bases). For the CDR3, the DNA is TGTGCCAGTAGCCCACAGGGTTGGAGAGATACGCAGTATTTT. Translated, it gives CASSPQGWRDTQYF.